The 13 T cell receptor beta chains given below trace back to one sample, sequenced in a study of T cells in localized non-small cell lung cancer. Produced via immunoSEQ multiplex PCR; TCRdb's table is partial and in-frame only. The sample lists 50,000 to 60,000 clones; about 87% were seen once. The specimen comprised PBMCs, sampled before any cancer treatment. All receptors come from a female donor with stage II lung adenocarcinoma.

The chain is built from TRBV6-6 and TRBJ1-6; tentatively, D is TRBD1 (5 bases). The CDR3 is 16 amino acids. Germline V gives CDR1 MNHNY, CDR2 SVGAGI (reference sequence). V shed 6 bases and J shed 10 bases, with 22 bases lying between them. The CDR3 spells CASSQSLSQGGSPLHF. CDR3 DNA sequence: TGTGCCAGCAGCCAATCTCTCTCCCAGGGAGGCTCACCCCTCCACTTT.

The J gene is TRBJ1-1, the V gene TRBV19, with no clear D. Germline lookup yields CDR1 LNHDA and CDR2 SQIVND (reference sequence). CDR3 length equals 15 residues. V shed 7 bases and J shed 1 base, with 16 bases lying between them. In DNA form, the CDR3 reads TGTGCCAGTACCCCCTCGCCCATCGAGAACACTGAAGCTTTCTTT. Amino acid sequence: CASTPSPIENTEAFF.

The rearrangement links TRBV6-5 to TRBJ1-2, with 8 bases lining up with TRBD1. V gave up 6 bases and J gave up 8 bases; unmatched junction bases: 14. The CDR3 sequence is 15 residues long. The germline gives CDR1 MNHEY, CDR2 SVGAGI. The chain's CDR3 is CASRDSDREEGGYTF. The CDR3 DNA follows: TGTGCCAGCAGGGACTCGGACAGGGAGGAGGGCGGCTACACCTTC.

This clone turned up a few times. Written as DNA, the CDR3 is TGTGCCAGCAGTTCGTCAGGGGGCACCTATGGCTACACCTTC. Protein product: CASSSSGGTYGYTF. This chain connects TRBV6-5 to TRBJ1-2, with 8 bases lining up with TRBD1. Germline lookup yields CDR1 MNHEY and CDR2 SVGAGI. The CDR3 spans 14 residues. Trimming at V came to 4 bases and at J to 4 bases, leaving 5 bases not matched to a gene.

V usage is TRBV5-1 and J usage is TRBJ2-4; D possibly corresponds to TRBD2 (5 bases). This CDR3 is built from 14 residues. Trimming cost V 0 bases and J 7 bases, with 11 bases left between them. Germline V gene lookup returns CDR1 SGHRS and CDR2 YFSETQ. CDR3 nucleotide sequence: TGCGCCAGCAGCTTGGCCGAGGGAAGGAACATTCAGTACTTC. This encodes CASSLAEGRNIQYF.

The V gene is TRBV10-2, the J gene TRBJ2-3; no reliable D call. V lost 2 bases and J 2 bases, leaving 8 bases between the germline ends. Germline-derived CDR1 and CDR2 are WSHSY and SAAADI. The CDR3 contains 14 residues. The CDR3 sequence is CASSEGVATDTQYF. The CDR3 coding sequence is TGCGCCAGCAGTGAGGGAGTAGCCACAGATACGCAGTATTTT.

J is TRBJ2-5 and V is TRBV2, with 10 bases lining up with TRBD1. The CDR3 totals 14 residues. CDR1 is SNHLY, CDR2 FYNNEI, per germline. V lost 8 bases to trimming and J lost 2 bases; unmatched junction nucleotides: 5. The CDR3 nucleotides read TGTGCCAGCGACCGGGACAGGGGACAAGAGACCCAGTACTTC. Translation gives CASDRDRGQETQYF.

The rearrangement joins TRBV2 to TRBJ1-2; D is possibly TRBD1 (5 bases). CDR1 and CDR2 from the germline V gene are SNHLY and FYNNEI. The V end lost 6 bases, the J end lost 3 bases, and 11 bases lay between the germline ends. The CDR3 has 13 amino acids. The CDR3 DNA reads TGTGCCAGCAGGGACTTGGGGGACTATGGCTACACCTTC. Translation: CASRDLGDYGYTF.

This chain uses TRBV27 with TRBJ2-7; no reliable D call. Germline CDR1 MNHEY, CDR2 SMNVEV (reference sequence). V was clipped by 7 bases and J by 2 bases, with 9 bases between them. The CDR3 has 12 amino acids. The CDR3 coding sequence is TGTGCCAGCACCACACCCCCCTACGAGCAGTACTTC. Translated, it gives CASTTPPYEQYF.

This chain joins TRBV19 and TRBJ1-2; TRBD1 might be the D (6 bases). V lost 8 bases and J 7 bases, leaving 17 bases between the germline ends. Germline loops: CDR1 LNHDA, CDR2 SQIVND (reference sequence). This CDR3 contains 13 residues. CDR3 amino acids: CASVTGASFGYTF. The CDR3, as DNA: TGTGCCAGTGTAACGGGGGCGAGCTTTGGCTACACCTTC.

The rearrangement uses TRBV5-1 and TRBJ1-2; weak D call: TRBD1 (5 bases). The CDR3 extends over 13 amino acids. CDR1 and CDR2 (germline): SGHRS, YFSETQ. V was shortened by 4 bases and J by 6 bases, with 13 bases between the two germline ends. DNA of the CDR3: TGCGCCAGCAGCCCGACAGTTTCGAATGGCTACACCTTC. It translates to CASSPTVSNGYTF.

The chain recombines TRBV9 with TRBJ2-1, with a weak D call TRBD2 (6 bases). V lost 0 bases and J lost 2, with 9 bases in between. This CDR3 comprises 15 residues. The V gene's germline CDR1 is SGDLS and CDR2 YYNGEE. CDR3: CASSVDWGAYNEQFF. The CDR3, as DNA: TGTGCCAGCAGCGTAGATTGGGGGGCCTACAATGAGCAGTTCTTC. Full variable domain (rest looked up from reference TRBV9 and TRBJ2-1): DSGVTQTPKHLITATGQRVTLRCSPRSGDLSVYWYQQSLDQGLQFLIQYYNGEERAKGNILERFSAQQFPDLHSELNLSSLELGDSALYFCASSVDWGAYNEQFFGPGTRLTVL.

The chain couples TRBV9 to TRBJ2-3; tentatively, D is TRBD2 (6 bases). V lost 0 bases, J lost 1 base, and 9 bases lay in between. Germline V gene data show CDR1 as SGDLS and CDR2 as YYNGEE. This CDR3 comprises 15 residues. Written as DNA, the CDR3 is TGTGCCAGCAGCGTAGCTACGGGGGGCACAGATACGCAGTATTTT. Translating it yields CASSVATGGTDTQYF. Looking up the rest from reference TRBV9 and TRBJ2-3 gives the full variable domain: DSGVTQTPKHLITATGQRVTLRCSPRSGDLSVYWYQQSLDQGLQFLIQYYNGEERAKGNILERFSAQQFPDLHSELNLSSLELGDSALYFCASSVATGGTDTQYFGPGTRLTVL.